This T cell receptor (beta chain) was sequenced in a study of cytomegalovirus exposure and HLA in healthy donors (TCRdb year 2017). Concerning the study at large: In an earlier analysis of 450 to 750 of the donors, 276 Gb of sequence data and 117 million unique TCR beta sequences from about 190 million T cells were reported. Rather than drawing on any new phenotypic data, the later analysis identified candidate immune exposures from TCR beta sequences and the way those sequences occurred across donors. In an earlier analysis of more than 550 of the donors, high-throughput TCR beta sequencing was used to judge whether each TCR beta V gene segment behaved as functional or pseudogenic. Every repertoire in the discovery cohort had been generated on one and the same sequencing platform. A separate validation cohort of roughly 130 different subjects was used in addition to the roughly 640-subject first cohort. The study was designed to test whether signatures of past pathogen exposure could be identified by cataloging public T cell receptors. Roughly 5 DR-DQ haplotypes were handled as single units for association and clustering because linkage in the cohort was strong. The study used immunosequencing to profile the T cell repertoires of approximately 650 subjects and linked those repertoires to cytomegalovirus serostatus. About 330 gigabases of sequencing data and around 88 million unique TCR sequences made up an early release that covered several hundred HLA-typed donors. Across around 400 genotyped donors of the cohort, an average of about 250,000 unique TCR beta nucleotide sequences per donor were sequenced, and roughly 20% of those sequences were non-productive. The study combined high-throughput TCR immunosequencing, statistical association of individual TCRs with disease status, and machine learning to predict cytomegalovirus infection status. Alongside the repertoire data, information on donor age, sex, ethnicity and CMV serostatus was compiled. HLA typing included class I and class II loci at four-digit resolution. A later analysis re-examined previously published TCR beta repertoires from more than 550 donors and added high-resolution HLA genotyping to investigate patterns of TCR occurrence. A later genetic analysis took genome-wide SNP genotypes for about 55% of the roughly 670 donors and used that subset as a discovery cohort. The genetic ancestry cluster associated with self-reported Caucasian donors included approximately 85% of the 300 to 450 genotyped donors. Typing coverage varied by locus: roughly 629-630 donors for A, B, C, DRB1 and DQB1; 522 for DQA1; 606 for DPA1; 450 to 480 for DPB1.

Libraries were built with the immunoSEQ multiplex PCR assay. For the multiplex PCR, a mixture combining 60 forward primers for TCR Vbeta segments and 13 reverse primers for TCR Jbeta segments was used. The CDR3 region of rearranged TCR beta genes was amplified from genomic DNA by a multiplex PCR assay. The Illumina HiSeq System was used to sequence the amplified TCR beta libraries as 87-base-pair reads. Processing in the source paper ran as follows. A later analysis tallied tens of millions of unique TCR beta chains across the 600 to 700 repertoires, and approximately 12 million of those chains were shared by two or more donors. Raw reads were error-corrected and collapsed into unique sequences by a nearest-neighbor algorithm in which closely related sequences were merged to remove PCR and sequencing errors. Alignment of CDR3 sequences to IMGT reference sequences was used to assign V, D and J gene segments. For a sequence to be retained, a match of at least six nucleotides was required to both a V gene segment and a J gene segment. A rearrangement counted as productive if the CDR3 had no stop codons and remained in frame with V and J, and every other rearrangement counted as non-productive. Following IMGT convention, CDR3 was defined as the stretch from the second conserved V-encoded cysteine up to the conserved J-encoded phenylalanine. Sequences without an unambiguous match to a single V gene segment were excluded from the earlier analysis of 500 to 700 of the donors. In an earlier analysis of some 590 of the donors, a V segment was called functional when productive rearrangements were above 56.7%, and segregating when the standard deviation between donors exceeded 5%. To diagnose cytomegalovirus status from the catalog of TCR beta chain sequences, a statistical classification framework was built. In a later analysis, TCR nucleotide sequences were compared against IMGT/GENE-DB human TR gene sequences so that V and J genes could be assigned. The TCRdist pipeline was used in a later analysis to assign CDR3 sequences and most-parsimonious VDJ recombination scenarios. A later analysis defined each TCR beta chain by its CDR3 amino acid sequence plus V-gene family, and excluded reads lacking a unique V-gene family. As a way to deal with suspected cross-contamination and a sequencing artifact, a later analysis dropped approximately 570 nucleotide sequences that were highly shared and had low generation probability. In a later analysis, a clonal expansion index was calculated for each public chain from normalized within-repertoire ranks of inferred template counts. In a later analysis, generation probabilities were computed with a VDJ recombination model fitted to out-of-frame rearrangements, and the resulting probabilities were checked against IGoR. A later analysis scored TCR-TCR, TCR-HLA and TCR-CMV co-occurrence with hypergeometric tests, applying a repertoire-size bias correction to TCR pairs. In a later analysis, false discovery rates were estimated by permuting HLA or CMV assignments 20 times. A later analysis grouped co-occurring TCRs with DBSCAN, adding TCRdist sequence similarity when clustering within HLA-allele-positive subsets. Repertoires with fewer than 30,000 or more than 120,000 public chains, plus five repertoires with anomalous nucleotide sharing, were excluded from co-occurrence clustering. Not all clones reach the TCRdb copy of this immuneACCESS table, which keeps in-frame sequences only. Checked studies attribute under half of the gap to unresolved V genes and leave the rest unexplained. From that table come the V and J calls and clone size; the DNA was used to work out D and trimming. In this sample the table shows about 180,000 clones, approximately 80% of which occur a single time. The ten largest make up about 1.3% of the sample.

Per the germline V gene, SGHVS is the CDR1 and FNYEAQ is the CDR2. The CDR3 contains 14 residues, cysteine and phenylalanine counted. Left in the record is the CDR3 DNA by itself, 42 bases read in frame from the first base. Compared with germline, V lacks 1 base and J lacks 2 bases; bases without a gene match: 1. A word on this clone: What antigen it recognizes has not been identified. Per-base qualities were not stored, and no clone one base away is much larger.

On the study overall, not on this receptor specifically: In a later analysis, several top co-occurrence clusters were reported to appear linked to parvovirus B19, influenza, CMV and Epstein-Barr virus. This cohort had only TCR beta chains sequenced, and the lack of alpha or paired-chain data limited which features could be detected. For the cohort, immune exposure information was limited to CMV serostatus. According to a later analysis, most CMV-associated TCR beta chains appeared to be HLA-restricted, and the HLA associations seemed to be driven largely by CMV exposure. It was suggested by the authors that the approach could potentially be generalized to other disease states and immunological phenotypes. Because counts were too low, more than 15 rarely observed V segments, including chromosome 9 orphons, were left out of the earlier analysis of 587 of the donors. Some IMGT-functional V segments, including TRBV6-2 and TRBV6-3, could not be distinguished by the 87-base-pair reads and were therefore excluded. Specific HLA alleles were associated with around 18,000 TCR beta sequences at a false discovery rate of 0.05 in a later analysis. A group of highly shared sequence variants was considered likely to be a technical artifact of the sequencing pipeline. In a later analysis, HLA-associated TCR beta chains were found to be more clonally expanded and to have lower generation probabilities than equally common non-associated chains. Linkage disequilibrium might explain the correlated functional status among segregating V segments, but an unknown experimental factor could not be ruled out. When HLA alleles, especially DR and DQ, strongly co-occurred, TCR associations were difficult to assign to individual alleles. A few of the identified cytomegalovirus-associated TCR beta chains were confirmed in vitro to be specific for cytomegalovirus antigens. Because HLA typing was unavailable for some donors at each locus, only the typed subset was used in association tests. Cytomegalovirus status was reported to be diagnosed by the classifier with high specificity and sensitivity in both the original and validation cohorts. Broadly in line with IMGT annotations, most TCR beta V segments showed up in productive rearrangements about 90% or about 30% of the time in an earlier analysis of several hundred of the donors. A later analysis found that TCR association rates varied across HLA loci, with DRB1 alleles showing the most associated TCRs and HLA-C alleles the fewest. Across donors, most TCR sequences were observed very rarely, whereas some public TCRs were present in many individuals. A later genetic analysis associated a missense DCLRE1C variant with V-gene and J-gene trimming of TCR beta chains, and an independent cohort replicated the association. A later genetic analysis reported fewer N-insertions in productive TCRs among donors in an Asian-associated ancestry cluster than the roughly 700-donor mean. Sequencing depth was assumed to be roughly uniform across donors in the presence/absence analyses, though that assumption may not hold. In the study, 150 to 200 TCR beta chains were listed as associated with cytomegalovirus. A further reported finding was that TCR beta sequences accurately predicted the HLA-A and HLA-B alleles for most subjects in the first cohort.

The cohort comprised more than 550 healthy bone marrow donors. Cohort members were all nominally healthy when sampled, although unrecorded immune exposures were likely present. The donor tested CMV seronegative, placing the donor among the 300 to 400 seronegative members of the cohort. A peripheral blood sample was provided by each donor, and peripheral blood mononuclear cells were used for TCR beta sequencing. Genomic DNA extraction from the blood cell samples was performed with the Qiagen DNeasy Blood Extraction Kit. Sequenced: PBMCs. The sequence links TRBV7-6 to TRBJ2-7; TRBD2 fits 8 bases in the junction. The receptor comes from a man aged 25-45 years in good health and CMV-seronegative. The CDR3: CASSLERGPYEQYF. DNA sequence: TGTGCCAGCAGCTTAGAGCGGGGGCCCTACGAGCAGTACTTC. Joined to the reference TRBV7-6 and TRBJ2-7 proteins, this CDR3 gives the full variable domain: GAGVSQSPRYKVTKRGQDVALRCDPISGHVSLYWYRQALGQGPEFLTYFNYEAQQDKSGLPNDRFSAERPEGSISTLTIQRTEQRDSAMYRCASSLERGPYEQYFGPGTRLTVT.